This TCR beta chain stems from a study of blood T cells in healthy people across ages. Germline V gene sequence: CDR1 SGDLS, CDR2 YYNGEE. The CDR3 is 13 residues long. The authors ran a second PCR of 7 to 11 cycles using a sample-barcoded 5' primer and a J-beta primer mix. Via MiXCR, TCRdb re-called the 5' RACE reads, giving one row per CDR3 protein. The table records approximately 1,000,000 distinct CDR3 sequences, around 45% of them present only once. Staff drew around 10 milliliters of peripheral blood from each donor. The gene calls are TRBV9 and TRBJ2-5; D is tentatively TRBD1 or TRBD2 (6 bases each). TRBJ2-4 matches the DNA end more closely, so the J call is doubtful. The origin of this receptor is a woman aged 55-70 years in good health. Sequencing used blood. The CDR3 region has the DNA TGTGCCAGCAGCGTCGGGGGCTTTAACATTCAGTACTTC. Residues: CASSVGGFNIQYF.